These 32 T cell receptor beta chains originate from one sample sequenced in a study of radiotherapy plus CTLA-4 blockade in lung cancer. TCRdb's copy holds only in-frame clones and misses some; the assay was immunoSEQ multiplex PCR. The table records about 49,000 clones, around 77% of them present only once. The sequences come from peripheral blood, collected from a patient treated with radiotherapy plus ipilimumab. The origin of the receptors is a human donor with non-small cell lung cancer who had stable disease on radiotherapy plus ipilimumab.

The sample holds a few counts of this clone. This sequence joins TRBV19 and TRBJ1-1; D not resolved. The germline CDR1 and CDR2 sequences are LNHDA and SQIVND (reference sequence). The CDR3 has 11 amino acids. Between the trimmed V and J ends, which lost 3 bases and 11 bases, there was a span of 10 bases. CDR3 sequence reads: CASSIWERAFF. DNA of the CDR3: TGTGCCAGTAGTATCTGGGAGCGCGCTTTCTTT.

The chain employs TRBV9 and TRBJ2-3; 10 nucleotides align to TRBD2. V shed 4 bases, J shed 3 bases, and the junction held 8 bases outside the gene matches. The CDR3 covers 16 residues. CDR1 is SGDLS and CDR2 is YYNGEE in the germline V gene. Written as DNA, the CDR3 is TGTGCCAGCAGCTCAGAGGGTAGCGGGGGGACAGATACGCAGTATTTT. Protein sequence: CASSSEGSGGTDTQYF.

This clone was recorded a few times. DNA for the CDR3: TGCGCCAGCAGCCAAGGCGAGGGGAACACTGAAGCTTTCTTT. The encoded protein is CASSQGEGNTEAFF. V and J are TRBV4-3 and TRBJ1-1; D is uncertain. Per the germline V gene, CDR1 is LGHNA and CDR2 is YSLEER. Trimming stripped 1 base from V and 1 base from J, with 7 bases between. This CDR3 is built from 14 residues.

This clone showed up just a few times. The V and J genes are TRBV7-9 and TRBJ1-2; D gene ambiguous. The V end was cut by 5 bases, the J end by 5 bases, with 15 bases between. The germline V gene has CDR1 SEHNR and CDR2 FQNEAQ (reference sequence). The CDR3 runs 14 residues. The CDR3 here is CASSPPLPGYGYTF. CDR3 in DNA: TGTGCCAGCAGCCCCCCCCTCCCTGGGTATGGCTACACCTTC.

The chain uses TRBV11-2 and TRBJ2-2; D gene ambiguous. The CDR3 runs to 14 residues. The germline V gene encodes CDR1 SGHAT and CDR2 FQNNGV. With 5 bases removed from V and 2 bases from J, the gap between germline ends came to 9 bases. The CDR3 DNA follows: TGTGCCAGCAGCCAAAACACTAACACCGGGGAGCTGTTTTTT. Protein product: CASSQNTNTGELFF.

J is TRBJ2-2 and V is TRBV10-2, with 7 bases fitting TRBD1. Germline trimming cut 2 bases from V and 1 base from J; bases unmatched to any gene: 10. The CDR3 has 18 amino acids. Germline assignment: CDR1 WSHSY and CDR2 SAAADI. In DNA, the CDR3 is TGCGCCAGCAGTGAGCTAACTTCCGGGACAGAGAACACCGGGGAGCTGTTTTTT. Translating it yields CASSELTSGTENTGELFF.

The V and J genes are TRBV19 and TRBJ2-1; 15 bases match TRBD2. V lost 1 base and J lost 10; bases outside the gene matches: 2. Germline loops: CDR1 LNHDA, CDR2 SQIVND (reference sequence). CDR3 size: 15 residues. CDR3: CASSIGTSGGAEQFF. CDR3 bases: TGTGCCAGTAGTATAGGGACTAGCGGGGGGGCGGAGCAGTTCTTC.

The CDR3 loop reads CASSSGGPADTQYF. In nucleotides, the CDR3 is TGTGCCAGCAGTTCTGGGGGGCCGGCAGATACGCAGTATTTT. V usage is TRBV28 and J usage is TRBJ2-3; the D call may be TRBD1 or TRBD2 (6 bases each). The V gene lost 4 bases and the J gene lost 4 bases, with 12 bases spanning the gap. Per the germline V gene, CDR1 is MDHEN and CDR2 is SYDVKM. The CDR3 is made up of 14 amino acids.

V and J are TRBV2 and TRBJ1-4; TRBD1 aligns across 7 bases. Germline loops: CDR1 SNHLY, CDR2 FYNNEI. This CDR3 has 12 amino acids. With V trimmed by 7 bases and J by 8 bases, 4 bases remained unmatched. In nucleotides, the CDR3 is TGTGCCAGCACTAGGGGGCGAGAAAAACTGTTTTTT. It translates to CASTRGREKLFF.

This sequence joins TRBV5-1 and TRBJ1-1; TRBD1 agrees at 8 bases. After removal of 4 bases from V and 1 base from J, the junction contained 6 bases not matched to a gene. Germline V CDR1 and CDR2: SGHRS, YFSETQ. This CDR3 has 15 residues. This chain's CDR3 is CASSPTGGKNTEAFF. The CDR3 DNA follows: TGCGCCAGCAGCCCCACAGGGGGAAAGAACACTGAAGCTTTCTTT.

The rearrangement uses TRBV7-2 and TRBJ2-3, with 7 bases fitting TRBD1. V lost 1 base, J lost 9 bases, and 7 bases stayed unmatched. Germline V gene sequence: CDR1 SGHTA, CDR2 FQGNSA. This CDR3 is 14 amino acids long. The CDR3 loop reads CASSLDRGEITQYF. In DNA, the CDR3 is TGTGCCAGCAGCTTAGACAGGGGTGAGATCACGCAGTATTTT.

This chain joins TRBV6-1 and TRBJ1-3; TRBD1 might be the D (6 bases). Germline CDR1 reads MNHNS; CDR2 reads SASEGT. The CDR3 runs to 16 residues. The V and J ends lost 1 base and 4 bases respectively, with 14 bases between them. Here the CDR3 DNA reads TGTGCCAGCAGTGAAGTTTCACAGGGCCCAGGAAACACCATATATTTT. It yields the protein CASSEVSQGPGNTIYF.

This clone was recorded only once. This sequence joins TRBV4-1 and TRBJ1-2, with 9 bases identical to TRBD1. Germline CDR1 MGHRA, CDR2 YSYEKL. Trimming cost V 3 bases and J 4 bases; bases outside gene matches: 3. There are 14 residues in the CDR3. CDR3 DNA sequence: TGCGCCAGCAGCCAGACAGGGGGTTTCTATGGCTACACCTTC. As protein: CASSQTGGFYGYTF.

This clone was seen more than once but under ten times. The V and J genes are TRBV6-1 and TRBJ1-2; TRBD1 might be the D (5 bases). V lost 1 base to trimming and J lost 2 bases, with 11 bases between them. This CDR3 has 15 residues. The germline gives CDR1 MNHNS, CDR2 SASEGT. CDR3 loop: CASSEVLGTNYGYTF. CDR3 DNA: TGTGCCAGCAGTGAAGTATTGGGGACCAACTATGGCTACACCTTC.

The chain couples TRBV27 to TRBJ1-1; D is unclear. CDR1 MNHEY and CDR2 SMNVEV come from the germline V gene (reference sequence). Trimming removed 6 bases at V and 1 base at J, with 9 bases between. The CDR3 is 13 residues long. The CDR3 DNA follows: TGTGCCAGCAGGAGTTGGGGGAACACTGAAGCTTTCTTT. Amino acid sequence: CASRSWGNTEAFF.

This clone was found a few times. This chain uses TRBV19 with TRBJ1-2; 7 positions match TRBD1. J was trimmed by 5 bases and V by 0 bases; bases with no gene match: 6. This CDR3 comprises 15 residues. Per germline, CDR1 LNHDA and CDR2 SQIVND (reference sequence). Written as DNA, the CDR3 is TGTGCCAGTAGTATAGACATCAGGGGGATGTATGGCTACACCTTC. The encoded protein is CASSIDIRGMYGYTF.

The chain links TRBV5-1 to TRBJ2-3, with 9 positions matching TRBD1. Per germline, CDR1 SGHRS and CDR2 YFSETQ. The ends lost 3 bases at V and 4 bases at J; junction bases unmatched: 3. This CDR3 has 14 residues. CDR3 loop: CASSYGQGSDTQYF. The CDR3 nucleotides read TGCGCCAGCAGCTACGGACAGGGGTCAGATACGCAGTATTTT.

This chain links TRBV5-1 with TRBJ2-4; TRBD2 is a possible D gene (6 bases). The CDR3 is 14 amino acids. Germline V CDR1 and CDR2: SGHRS, YFSETQ. The ends were cut back, 4 bases at V and 8 bases at J, with 16 bases in the middle. CDR3 sequence (DNA): TGCGCCAGCAGCGGAGGGGTCACGGGGGACATTCAGTACTTC. Amino acid sequence: CASSGGVTGDIQYF. The variable domain in full, completed from reference TRBV5-1 and TRBJ2-4, reads KAGVTQTPRYLIKTRGQQVTLSCSPISGHRSVSWYQQTPGQGLQFLFEYFSETQRNKGNFPGRFSGRQFSNSRSEMNVSTLELGDSALYLCASSGGVTGDIQYFGAGTRLSVL.

The V and J genes are TRBV7-8 and TRBJ1-1; no clear D gene. Germline CDR1 SGHVS, CDR2 FQNEAQ. V lost 7 bases, J lost 0 bases, and 12 bases lay in between. The CDR3 has 14 residues. The CDR3 sequence is CASTGGRVNTEAFF. The CDR3 DNA reads as TGTGCCAGCACCGGTGGACGGGTGAACACTGAAGCTTTCTTT. Together with reference TRBV7-8 and TRBJ1-1, the CDR3 gives the full variable domain: GAGVSQSPRYKVAKRGQDVALRCDPISGHVSLFWYQQALGQGPEFLTYFQNEAQLDKSGLPSDRFFAERPEGSVSTLKIQRTQQEDSAVYLCASTGGRVNTEAFFGQGTRLTVV.

This clone was seen a handful of times. The V and J genes are TRBV6-6 and TRBJ1-6; possible D gene TRBD1, 6 bases. Germline assignment: CDR1 MNHNY and CDR2 SVGAGI (reference sequence). This CDR3 has 15 residues. V was shortened by 0 bases and J by 6 bases, with 9 bases between the two germline ends. In DNA form, the CDR3 reads TGTGCCAGCAGTTACTCGGGGACAAGTAATTCACCCCTCCACTTT. It specifies CASSYSGTSNSPLHF.

DNA of the CDR3: TGCGCCAGCAGCACCGGCCCTGAAGCTTTCTTT. Amino acid sequence: CASSTGPEAFF. This sequence joins TRBV4-1 and TRBJ1-1; D is unclear. This CDR3 is built from 11 residues. Trimming stripped 5 bases from V and 6 bases from J, with 7 bases between. In germline, CDR1 is MGHRA, CDR2 YSYEKL.

The chain couples TRBV28 to TRBJ1-6; tentative D call: TRBD1 (5 bases). From germline, CDR1 is MDHEN and CDR2 SYDVKM. With 2 bases removed from V and 7 bases from J, the gap between germline ends came to 15 bases. CDR3 size: 16 residues. The CDR3 coding sequence is TGTGCCAGCAGTTTACCATTCGGGGGGGGGAATTCACCCCTCCACTTT. Its protein is CASSLPFGGGNSPLHF. Looking up the rest from reference TRBV28 and TRBJ1-6 gives the full variable domain: DVKVTQSSRYLVKRTGEKVFLECVQDMDHENMFWYRQDPGLGLRLIYFSYDVKMKEKGDIPEGYSVSREKKERFSLILESASTNQTSMYLCASSLPFGGGNSPLHFGNGTRLTVT.

The chain uses TRBV18 and TRBJ2-5; a weak D match, TRBD2 (5 bases). CDR3 length: 14 residues. Germline CDR1 KGHSH, CDR2 LQKENI. V gave up 0 bases and J gave up 2 bases, with 7 bases separating them. The CDR3: CASSPPTGQETQYF. CDR3 coding DNA: TGTGCCAGCTCACCACCGACGGGACAAGAGACCCAGTACTTC. Full variable domain (remainder filled in from reference TRBV18 and TRBJ2-5): NAGVMQNPRHLVRRRGQEARLRCSPMKGHSHVYWYRQLPEEGLKFMVYLQKENIIDESGMPKERFSAEFPKEGPSILRIQQVVRGDSAAYFCASSPPTGQETQYFGPGTRLLVL.

The rearrangement links TRBV6-6 to TRBJ1-5, with a tentative D call TRBD1 (5 bases). The V end lost 2 bases, the J end lost 3 bases, and 14 bases lay between the germline ends. The CDR3 totals 16 residues. Germline V gene sequence: CDR1 MNHNY, CDR2 SVGAGI (reference sequence). This CDR3 is CASSYPPGPINQPQHF. The CDR3 DNA is TGTGCCAGCAGTTACCCTCCGGGACCGATCAATCAGCCCCAGCATTTT.

The chain links TRBV13 to TRBJ2-6, with 7 bases identical to TRBD1. Germline trimming cut 7 bases from V and 0 bases from J; bases unmatched to any gene: 9. This CDR3 is 17 amino acids long. Looked up from germline, CDR1 is PRHDT and CDR2 is FYEKMQ (reference sequence). This chain's CDR3 is CASTRNRGRSGANVLTF. The CDR3 DNA follows: TGTGCCAGCACCAGAAACAGGGGACGCTCTGGGGCCAACGTCCTGACTTTC.

V usage is TRBV6-1 and J usage is TRBJ1-1; the match to TRBD1 covers 7 bases. The CDR3 extends over 13 amino acids. Germline lookup yields CDR1 MNHNS and CDR2 SASEGT. V was clipped by 6 bases and J by 6 bases; unmatched bases: 7. The chain's CDR3 is CASRDRDFSEAFF. The CDR3 DNA is TGTGCCAGCAGAGACAGGGATTTCTCTGAAGCTTTCTTT.

The chain carries TRBV6-5 and TRBJ1-2, with 7 bases aligning to TRBD1. The ends lost 6 bases at V and 2 bases at J; junction bases unmatched: 6. The germline gives CDR1 MNHEY, CDR2 SVGAGI. The CDR3 totals 14 residues. The CDR3 loop reads CASSPGGQNYGYTF. As DNA, the CDR3 is TGTGCCAGCAGCCCTGGGGGACAGAACTATGGCTACACCTTC.

The V and J genes are TRBV28 and TRBJ1-1, with 7 bases identical to TRBD1. CDR3 length: 13 residues. J lost 6 bases, V lost 7 bases, and 8 bases had no gene match. The germline CDR1 and CDR2 sequences are MDHEN and SYDVKM. CDR3 nucleotide sequence: TGTGCCAGCAAGCGAGGGGGCAGCCCTGAAGCTTTCTTT. Amino acids: CASKRGGSPEAFF.

The chain recombines TRBV18 with TRBJ2-5; D is possibly TRBD1 or TRBD2 (5 bases each). This CDR3 spans 14 amino acids. The germline gives CDR1 KGHSH, CDR2 LQKENI. V lost 6 bases and J lost 6, with 17 bases in between. The CDR3 sequence is CASSTYGDGKTQYF. The DNA of the CDR3 is TGTGCCAGCTCTACCTACGGGGACGGGAAGACCCAGTACTTC.

The rearrangement joins TRBV29-1 to TRBJ1-2, with a possible D match to TRBD1 (5 bases). Germline-derived CDR1 and CDR2 are SQVTM and ANQGSEA. This CDR3 is built from 14 residues. Deletions cut 4 bases from V and 4 bases from J, with 16 bases between. The CDR3 spells CSVVVSGRPYGYTF. In nucleotides, the CDR3 is TGCAGCGTTGTAGTCTCGGGACGACCCTATGGCTACACCTTC.

V usage is TRBV27 and J usage is TRBJ1-5; a possible D gene is TRBD1 (5 bases). Per the germline V gene, CDR1 is MNHEY and CDR2 is SMNVEV (reference sequence). Trimming stripped 6 bases from V and 2 bases from J, with 14 bases between. The CDR3 consists of 15 residues. The CDR3 loop is CASSLGRARNQPQHF. In nucleotides, the CDR3 is TGTGCCAGCAGCTTAGGCAGGGCCCGCAATCAGCCCCAGCATTTT.

V is TRBV29-1 and J is TRBJ2-5; maybe TRBD2 (5 bases). The CDR3 length is 13 residues. Trimming took 1 base from V and 1 from J, leaving 7 bases between them. CDR1 and CDR2 from the germline V gene are SQVTM and ANQGSEA. CDR3 in amino acids: CSVEGAGQETQYF. The CDR3 DNA reads TGCAGCGTTGAAGGGGCGGGCCAAGAGACCCAGTACTTC.